The 30 T cell receptor beta chains given below trace back to one sample, sequenced in a study of T cells in Graves' hyperthyroidism and ophthalmopathy. Amplification yielded TCR beta CDR3 regions, with RNA transcripts as the source. During a first-round RT-PCR of the TCR CDR3, the HTBI primer set was used. One entry per CDR3 protein, called by TCRdb with MiXCR from the multiplex PCR reads. The sample consists of 450,000 to 500,000 distinct CDR3 sequences, under 25% of them appearing once. Material: blood. These receptors were taken from a woman aged 70-85 years with Graves' ophthalmopathy.

In the case of this clonotype: Since a much larger clone is just one base distant, this may be a read error. The chain's CDR3 is CASSLVPGHEQFF. The CDR3 DNA follows: TGTGCCAGCAGCTTAGTTCCGGGGCATGAGCAGTTCTTC. The chain recombines TRBV11-2 with TRBJ2-1; the D call may be TRBD1 or TRBD2 (5 bases each). Germline CDR1 is SGHAT and CDR2 is FQNNGV. The CDR3 covers 13 residues. V was trimmed by 1 base and J by 8 bases, leaving 9 bases between them.

This chain joins TRBV9 and TRBJ1-1; D ambiguous. Per germline, CDR1 SGDLS and CDR2 YYNGEE. The V gene lost 0 bases and the J gene lost 1 base, with 4 bases spanning the gap. The CDR3 totals 13 residues. The CDR3 DNA follows: TGTGCCAGCAGCGTAGTTCCGAACACTGAAGCTTTCTTT. This sequence encodes CASSVVPNTEAFF.

This clonotype has ten or more counts. The V gene is TRBV6-2 or TRBV6-3, the J gene TRBJ2-3; TRBD2 matches at 8 bases. V lost 4 bases to trimming and J lost 3 bases; unmatched junction nucleotides: 3. The CDR3 runs 14 residues. Per germline, CDR1 MNHEY and CDR2 SVGEGT. The CDR3, as DNA: TGTGCCAGCAGTTTTGGGACTAGGACAGATACGCAGTATTTT. As protein: CASSFGTRTDTQYF.

A single count supports this clonotype. This clone may be a read error of a much larger clone one base away. The chain links TRBV12-3 or TRBV12-4 to TRBJ1-6, with 9 bases fitting TRBD1. CDR3 length: 14 residues. J gave up 10 bases and V 8 bases, and 9 bases lay outside the gene matches. In nucleotides, the CDR3 is TGTGCCAGCGGCCAAGGACAGGGGATATCACCCCTCCACTTT. This encodes CASGQGQGISPLHF.

A few counts support this clonotype. The genes are TRBV29-1 and TRBJ2-5; TRBD2 agrees at 7 bases. Germline V gives CDR1 SQVTM, CDR2 ANQGSEA. The V and J ends lost 5 bases and 3 bases, in that order; junction bases with no gene match: 3. The CDR3 extends over 12 amino acids. CDR3 coding DNA: TGCAGCGTTACGGGACTAAAAGAGACCCAGTACTTC. This sequence encodes CSVTGLKETQYF.

The J gene is TRBJ1-1, the V gene TRBV7-8, with TRBD1 matching over 7 bases. Germline CDR1 SGHVS, CDR2 FQNEAQ. Trimming took 2 bases from V and 10 from J; bases not matched to a gene: 13. The CDR3 extends over 15 amino acids. The CDR3 region has the DNA TGTGCCAGCAGCTTATCTGAGGGGGCTAATATAGGAGCTTTCTTT. Its protein is CASSLSEGANIGAFF.

This clonotype was detected ten times or more. CDR3 bases: TGTGCCAGCGCGAGAAGGGTGGGGGGGCTGAGGCAGCCCCAGCATTTT. Its protein is CASARRVGGLRQPQHF. The V and J genes are TRBV28 and TRBJ1-5; D might be TRBD1 (6 bases). V lost 8 bases and J 7 bases, leaving 24 bases between the germline ends. CDR3 length equals 16 residues. Germline V gene data show CDR1 as MDHEN and CDR2 as SYDVKM.

This clonotype was counted only a few times. V usage is TRBV29-1 and J usage is TRBJ2-3; D is possibly TRBD1 (6 bases). CDR1 and CDR2 from the germline V gene are SQVTM and ANQGSEA. The CDR3 has 12 amino acids. The V end lost 5 bases, the J end lost 2 bases, and 8 bases lay between the germline ends. This chain's CDR3 is CSVRDITDTQYF. The CDR3 DNA sequence: TGCAGCGTTCGGGACATCACAGATACGCAGTATTTT.

This clonotype was recorded many times. The chain joins TRBV28 to TRBJ2-1; D may be TRBD1 (5 bases). V was shortened by 1 base and J by 3 bases, with 10 bases between the two germline ends. In germline, CDR1 is MDHEN, CDR2 SYDVKM. The CDR3 runs to 15 residues. Here the CDR3 DNA reads TGTGCCAGCAGTTTATCAGACAGATACTACAATGAGCAGTTCTTC. The encoded protein is CASSLSDRYYNEQFF.

The chain is built from TRBV6-1 and TRBJ2-3, with D uncertain. Trimming stripped 6 bases from V and 7 bases from J, with 8 bases between. The CDR3 extends over 11 amino acids. CDR1 MNHNS and CDR2 SASEGT come from the germline V gene. The CDR3 spells CASRTSNTQYF. The CDR3 DNA reads as TGTGCCAGCAGGACGTCGAATACGCAGTATTTT.

Ten or more counts support this clonotype. V is TRBV3-1 and J is TRBJ2-3; possibly TRBD1 for D (5 bases). This CDR3 is built from 12 residues. Germline V gene sequence: CDR1 LGHDT, CDR2 YNNKEL (reference sequence). Trimming pared 3 bases from V and 6 bases from J, leaving 7 bases between. The CDR3 DNA reads as TGTGCCAGCAGCCAGGCAGGGGATACGCAGTATTTT. Its protein product is CASSQAGDTQYF.

Ten or more counts support this clonotype. This chain joins TRBV7-2 and TRBJ2-1; tentative D call: TRBD1 (6 bases). The CDR3 is 13 residues long. Germline V gives CDR1 SGHTA, CDR2 FQGNSA. V lost 5 bases and J 7 bases, leaving 12 bases between the germline ends. The CDR3, as DNA: TGTGCCAGCAGCCAGGGGAGAGTAAATGAGCAGTTCTTC. Amino acids: CASSQGRVNEQFF.

This clonotype has a handful of counts. The V call is TRBV7-2, the J call TRBJ2-3; the match to TRBD2 covers 9 bases. The CDR3 loop spans 17 amino acids. Per germline, CDR1 SGHTA and CDR2 FQGNSA. J lost 4 bases, V lost 2 bases, and 10 bases had no gene match. CDR3 nucleotides: TGTGCCAGCAGCTTATGGGGCCATAGCGGGAGAGCAGATACGCAGTATTTT. Its translation: CASSLWGHSGRADTQYF.

This clonotype was recorded a few times. This chain uses TRBV6-1 with TRBJ2-3, with 12 bases aligning to TRBD2. The germline gives CDR1 MNHNS, CDR2 SASEGT. The V and J ends lost 11 bases and 4 bases, in that order; junction bases with no gene match: 10. This CDR3 is 15 amino acids long. In DNA form, the CDR3 reads TGTGCCGCCCGGACTAGCGGGAATGGTGCAGATACGCAGTATTTT. It is translated as CAARTSGNGADTQYF.

V and J are TRBV10-3 and TRBJ2-3, with a tentative D call TRBD2 (6 bases). This CDR3 has 14 amino acids. Per the germline V gene, CDR1 is ENHRY and CDR2 is SYGVKD. V was shortened by 5 bases and J by 5 bases, with 14 bases between the two germline ends. In DNA, the CDR3 is TGTGCCATCAGTATAACGGGAGCAGGAGATACGCAGTATTTT. Translation gives CAISITGAGDTQYF.

This clonotype was counted only a few times. The J gene is TRBJ1-1, the V gene TRBV15; 9 positions agree with TRBD1. This CDR3 has 17 residues. After removal of 0 bases from V and 7 bases from J, the junction contained 12 bases not matched to a gene. The V gene's germline CDR1 is LNHNV and CDR2 YYDKDF (reference sequence). The CDR3 coding sequence is TGTGCCACCAGCAGAGATTCCCGGACGCGGACAGGGGATGAAGCTTTCTTT. Translation: CATSRDSRTRTGDEAFF.

V and J are TRBV11-1 and TRBJ2-7; D not certain. Germline-derived CDR1 and CDR2 are SGHAT and FQDESV (reference sequence). V was pared by 5 bases and J by 3 bases, with 8 bases between. CDR3 length equals 12 residues. CDR3 bases: TGTGCCAGCAGCCAAAATAACTACGAGCAGTACTTC. Protein sequence: CASSQNNYEQYF.

This clonotype was detected only a few times. The J gene is TRBJ1-2, the V gene TRBV20-1; no firm D call. Trimming pared 6 bases from V and 0 bases from J, leaving 8 bases between. This CDR3 spans 12 amino acids. Germline-derived CDR1 and CDR2 are DFQATT and SNEGSKA (reference sequence). CDR3 amino acids: CSAPKANYGYTF. The CDR3 bases are TGCAGTGCCCCGAAAGCTAACTATGGCTACACCTTC.

This clonotype was recorded a few times. This chain links TRBV7-6 with TRBJ2-7; D is uncertain. Germline loops: CDR1 SGHVS, CDR2 FNYEAQ. The V end was cut by 5 bases, the J end by 4 bases, with 9 bases between. The CDR3 loop spans 12 amino acids. This chain's CDR3 is CASSTPPYEQYF. Written as DNA, the CDR3 is TGTGCCAGCAGCACCCCCCCATACGAGCAGTACTTC.

This clonotype was recorded at least ten times. The chain has TRBV30 and TRBJ1-1; D remains unclear. V lost 3 bases and J lost 3, with 5 bases in between. This CDR3 has 11 residues. In germline, CDR1 is GTSNPN, CDR2 SVGIG (reference sequence). CDR3 sequence: CAWRGYTEAFF. For the CDR3, the DNA is TGTGCCTGGAGGGGATACACTGAAGCTTTCTTT.

The chain couples TRBV6-2 or TRBV6-3 to TRBJ1-2; D unclear. The ends were cut back, 8 bases at V and 8 bases at J, with 18 bases in the middle. Germline CDR1 reads MNHEY; CDR2 reads SVGEGT. This CDR3 spans 13 amino acids. The CDR3 DNA follows: TGTGCCAGCGGCAGCGACCGCCTTGGAGGCTACACCTTC. This encodes CASGSDRLGGYTF.

This chain joins TRBV27 and TRBJ1-3; no firm D call. Germline V gives CDR1 MNHEY, CDR2 SMNVEV (reference sequence). Trimming took off 10 bases at V and 0 bases at J, with 4 bases between the two ends. CDR3 length: 11 residues. The CDR3 region is CATLSGNTIYF. The CDR3 DNA follows: TGTGCCACCCTCTCTGGAAACACCATATATTTT.

The chain employs TRBV7-2 and TRBJ2-5, with 7 bases lining up with TRBD2. The CDR3 spans 15 residues. V shed 0 bases, J shed 5 bases, and the junction held 6 bases outside the gene matches. The germline V gene has CDR1 SGHTA and CDR2 FQGNSA. The CDR3 nucleotides are TGTGCCAGCAGCTTAGCGGGAGGGCGAGGGGAGACCCAGTACTTC. The encoded protein is CASSLAGGRGETQYF.

The chain uses TRBV5-1 and TRBJ1-1; TRBD1 is a possible D gene (5 bases). This CDR3 spans 16 amino acids. The V gene's germline CDR1 is SGHRS and CDR2 YFSETQ. Trimming stripped 0 bases from V and 2 bases from J, with 14 bases between. In nucleotides, the CDR3 is TGCGCCAGCAGCTTGGCATGGGGACTTACTAACACTGAAGCTTTCTTT. This gives the protein CASSLAWGLTNTEAFF.

The CDR3 spells CASSLAPRETQYF. The DNA for the CDR3 is TGTGCCAGCAGCTTGGCCCCCCGCGAGACCCAGTACTTC. The chain links TRBV5-4 to TRBJ2-5; D is uncertain. Trimming took 0 bases from V and 5 from J, leaving 8 bases between them. CDR3 length: 13 amino acids. Germline CDR1 reads SGHNT; CDR2 reads YYREEE (reference sequence).

V is TRBV24-1 and J is TRBJ2-5; D not resolved. The CDR3 consists of 14 residues. V lost 2 bases, J lost 1 base, and 7 bases lay in between. Germline lookup yields CDR1 KGHDR and CDR2 SFDVKD. The CDR3 DNA sequence: TGTGCCACCAGTGATTCTGGCATCCAAGAGACCCAGTACTTC. Translated: CATSDSGIQETQYF.

The genes are TRBV13 and TRBJ2-1, with 9 positions matching TRBD2. Germline V gene data show CDR1 as PRHDT and CDR2 as FYEKMQ (reference sequence). This CDR3 comprises 16 residues. V was clipped by 5 bases and J by 4 bases; unmatched bases: 9. CDR3 sequence: CASSRSSAGGYNEQFF. The CDR3 nucleotides read TGTGCCAGCAGCCGATCTAGCGCGGGAGGGTACAATGAGCAGTTCTTC.

This clonotype appeared a few times. This rearrangement joins TRBV12-3 or TRBV12-4 to TRBJ2-2; 7 bases are shared with TRBD2. The junction had 6 bases not matched to a gene; V was cut back by 3 bases and J by 5 bases. The CDR3 runs 15 residues. The CDR3 nucleotides are TGTGCCAGCAGTTTTTGGCAGGGAGGGACCGGGGAGCTGTTTTTT. Protein: CASSFWQGGTGELFF.

In its sample, this clonotype was seen many times. The chain combines TRBV29-1 with TRBJ1-3; D possibly corresponds to TRBD1 (5 bases). V was trimmed by 6 bases and J by 2 bases, leaving 11 bases between them. CDR3 length equals 13 residues. Germline lookup yields CDR1 SQVTM and CDR2 ANQGSEA. This CDR3 is CSVRGGAGNTIYF. The DNA for the CDR3 is TGCAGCGTCCGAGGAGGGGCTGGAAACACCATATATTTT.

This clonotype was recorded many times. This chain uses TRBV2 with TRBJ1-5; tentative D call: TRBD1 (5 bases). Per the germline V gene, CDR1 is SNHLY and CDR2 is FYNNEI. Trimming cost V 3 bases and J 7 bases, with 10 bases left between them. This CDR3 is 13 amino acids long. Here the CDR3 reads CASSEQGWQPQHF. DNA for the CDR3: TGTGCCAGCAGTGAGCAGGGTTGGCAGCCCCAGCATTTT.